This is a list of T cell receptor beta chains from one sample in a study of T cell responses to AZD1222 COVID-19 vaccine. Repertoires were generated with immunoSEQ multiplex PCR, while TCRdb's copy carries only in-frame clones and drops some. The table shows some 100,000 clones, with 85% to 90% occurring only once. The source was peripheral blood, collected on day 0 of AZD1222 vaccination. Every receptor here comes from an adult in good health. The CDR3 runs from the conserved cysteine through the conserved F or W. Only part of the rows carry a size: once, few, many, or a class if the clone is expanded.

v_gene	j_gene	abundance	CDR3aa
TRBV27	TRBJ2-2	-	CASSLGTGELFF
TRBV10-3	TRBJ2-1	-	CAISEGTGRGSNEQFF
TRBV28	TRBJ1-2	-	CASSPDRNYGYTF
TRBV3-1/TRBV3-2	TRBJ1-2	-	CASSMQGAPGYGYTF
TRBV18	TRBJ1-4	-	CASSPGLGGNEKLFF
TRBV6-6	TRBJ2-1	-	CASSNGGLAGGTGAYNEQFF
TRBV18	TRBJ2-7	once	CASSPRIGTGISYEQYF
TRBV24-1	TRBJ2-7	-	CATSDSGSYEQYF
TRBV12-3/TRBV12-4	TRBJ2-3	-	CASSLAPNTQYF
TRBV20-1	TRBJ1-2	-	CSASTDVGYTF
TRBV6-5	TRBJ2-7	-	CASSFGDGPYEQYF
TRBV9	TRBJ1-1	once	CASSVAEGGWTEAFF
TRBV7-6	TRBJ1-1	-	CASSLAPTENTEAFF
TRBV7-9	TRBJ2-7	-	CASSFPQGISYEQYF